These 22 T cell receptor beta chains were all obtained from the same sample, sequenced in a study of T cell responses to AZD1222 COVID-19 vaccine. Clones were read by immunoSEQ multiplex PCR, and TCRdb kept only the in-frame ones, dropping some. Of around 160,000 clones listed, 85% to 95% are singletons. The material sequenced was peripheral blood, taken on day 0 of MenACWY control vaccination. These receptors were collected from an adult in good health.

The gene calls are TRBV9 and TRBJ2-1, with D unresolved. The CDR3 is 14 amino acids. The V gene's germline CDR1 is SGDLS and CDR2 YYNGEE. The V and J ends lost 0 bases and 4 bases respectively, with 8 bases between them. CDR3 bases: TGTGCCAGCAGCGTAGAAATAGATTACAATGAGCAGTTCTTC. Translation gives CASSVEIDYNEQFF.

This chain's CDR3 is CASSETLRVQDTEAFF. CDR3 sequence (DNA): TGCGCCAGCAGTGAGACCCTCAGGGTTCAGGACACTGAAGCTTTCTTT. This chain joins TRBV10-2 and TRBJ1-1; weak D call: TRBD1 (5 bases). Germline V gene data show CDR1 as WSHSY and CDR2 as SAAADI. V lost 2 bases to trimming and J lost 3 bases, with 16 bases between them. There are 16 residues in the CDR3.

The chain employs TRBV7-7 and TRBJ2-1; D assignment may be TRBD1 or TRBD2 (7 bases each). Trimming left V 5 bases short and J 9 bases short, with 20 bases between. Germline CDR1 reads SSHAT; CDR2 reads FNYEAQ (reference sequence). The CDR3 totals 15 residues. The CDR3 is CASSPGGGRKGEQFF. The CDR3 DNA is TGTGCCAGCAGCCCAGGGGGGGGACGGAAAGGTGAGCAGTTCTTC.

This clone was observed a single time. This chain links TRBV30 with TRBJ1-5; no firm D call. The V gene's germline CDR1 is GTSNPN and CDR2 SVGIG (reference sequence). Trimming shortened V by 7 bases and J by 3 bases, and 13 bases separated the two germline ends. This CDR3 contains 13 residues. CDR3 bases: TGTGCCTACTCCGGGCTATCCAATCAGCCCCAGCATTTT. It is translated as CAYSGLSNQPQHF.

V and J are TRBV3-1 (or the pseudogene TRBV3-2) and TRBJ2-7, with TRBD2 matching over 12 bases. Germline V lookup: CDR1 LGHDT, CDR2 YNNKEL (reference sequence). CDR3 size: 16 residues. The J segment lost 4 bases and the V segment lost 4 bases, leaving 8 bases of the junction unmatched. The CDR3 is CASSPMTSGGGYEQYF. The DNA of the CDR3 is TGTGCCAGCAGCCCAATGACTAGCGGGGGCGGGTACGAGCAGTACTTC.

The V gene is TRBV5-4, the J gene TRBJ1-2; 8 bases line up with TRBD1. CDR1 is SGHNT, CDR2 YYREEE, per germline (reference sequence). CDR3 size: 13 residues. V gave up 3 bases and J gave up 13 bases; unmatched junction bases: 11. CDR3 nucleotides: TGTGCCAGCAGCTACCCGGGACAGGCCGGTTTCACCTTC. Translated: CASSYPGQAGFTF. The variable domain in full, completed from reference TRBV5-4 and TRBJ1-2, reads ETGVTQSPTHLIKTRGQQVTLRCSSQSGHNTVSWYQQALGQGPQFIFQYYREEENGRGNFPPRFSGLQFPNYSSELNVNALELDDSALYLCASSYPGQAGFTFGSGTRLTVV.

This chain connects TRBV3-1 (or the pseudogene TRBV3-2) to TRBJ2-3, with TRBD2 matching 11 bases. Trimming took 0 bases from V and 5 from J; bases not matched to a gene: 10. Germline V gene data show CDR1 as LGHDT and CDR2 as YNNKEL (reference sequence). CDR3 size: 18 residues. CDR3 DNA sequence: TGTGCCAGCAGCCAAGAACTCCGACTAGCGGGGCGCCTAGATACGCAGTATTTT. This codes for CASSQELRLAGRLDTQYF.

V and J are TRBV28 and TRBJ1-5, with 10 bases lining up with TRBD1. Trimming at V came to 2 bases and at J to 2 bases, leaving 3 bases not matched to a gene. CDR1 is MDHEN and CDR2 is SYDVKM in the germline V gene. The CDR3 is 16 amino acids. This chain's CDR3 is CASSLLGTGGNQPQHF. CDR3 nucleotide sequence: TGTGCCAGCAGTTTACTGGGGACAGGGGGCAATCAGCCCCAGCATTTT.

J is TRBJ1-2 and V is TRBV3-1 (or the pseudogene TRBV3-2); tentative D call: TRBD1 (5 bases). The germline V gene encodes CDR1 LGHDT and CDR2 YNNKEL (reference sequence). The CDR3 loop spans 14 amino acids. Trimming removed 0 bases from V and 4 bases from J, with 9 bases in between. CDR3 residues: CASSQDGASYGYTF. The CDR3 DNA follows: TGTGCCAGCAGCCAAGATGGGGCTTCCTATGGCTACACCTTC.

The V gene is TRBV29-1, the J gene TRBJ2-1; 12 bases align to TRBD2. With V trimmed by 5 bases and J by 2 bases, 4 bases remained unmatched. The CDR3 has 15 amino acids. CDR1 is SQVTM, CDR2 ANQGSEA, per germline. CDR3 sequence reads: CSVSLAGGPYNEQFF. CDR3 in DNA: TGCAGCGTTTCACTAGCGGGAGGCCCCTACAATGAGCAGTTCTTC.

This clone was seen a single time. The chain has TRBV20-1 and TRBJ1-5; D is undetermined. Trimming took 3 bases from V and 2 from J, leaving 8 bases between them. The CDR3 spans 13 residues. Germline loops: CDR1 DFQATT, CDR2 SNEGSKA (reference sequence). CDR3 sequence (DNA): TGCAGTGCTAGTACGGCAGGCAATCAGCCCCAGCATTTT. Its protein product is CSASTAGNQPQHF.

The V and J genes are TRBV12-3 or TRBV12-4 and TRBJ1-2, with no clear D. V was shortened by 2 bases and J by 4 bases, with 8 bases between the two germline ends. CDR3 length: 13 residues. The CDR3 bases are TGTGCCAGCAGTTTACGGACCGGCTATGGCTACACCTTC. As protein: CASSLRTGYGYTF.

This clone has more than one count but fewer than ten. The rearrangement uses TRBV18 and TRBJ1-5; the D is unclear. CDR1 is KGHSH and CDR2 is LQKENI in the germline V gene. The CDR3 is 15 amino acids. Trimming stripped 2 bases from V and 0 bases from J, with 8 bases between. The CDR3 bases are TGTGCCAGCTCACCAGGACGTCTTAGCAATCAGCCCCAGCATTTT. It is translated as CASSPGRLSNQPQHF.

The chain carries TRBV18 and TRBJ2-7, with TRBD2 matching 7 bases. Germline V CDR1 and CDR2: KGHSH, LQKENI. J lost 0 bases, V lost 6 bases, and 2 bases had no gene match. There are 13 residues in the CDR3. Here the CDR3 DNA reads TGTGCCAGCTCTAGGGACTACTCCTACGAGCAGTACTTC. Translating gives CASSRDYSYEQYF.

The J gene is TRBJ2-7, the V gene TRBV19, with a tentative D call TRBD2 (5 bases). Germline lookup yields CDR1 LNHDA and CDR2 SQIVND (reference sequence). Trimming stripped 6 bases from V and 5 bases from J, with 8 bases between. The CDR3 is 11 residues long. CDR3 loop: CASSLRDEQYF. In DNA, the CDR3 is TGTGCCAGTAGCCTGCGGGACGAGCAGTACTTC.

The chain couples TRBV6-5 to TRBJ1-2; 7 nucleotides match TRBD1. Trimming cost V 0 bases and J 2 bases; bases outside gene matches: 3. The germline gives CDR1 MNHEY, CDR2 SVGAGI. This CDR3 has 15 amino acids. CDR3 sequence reads: CASSYSGRGNYGYTF. The CDR3 DNA reads TGTGCCAGCAGTTACTCGGGCAGGGGGAACTATGGCTACACCTTC.

This clone was seen just once. This chain uses TRBV19 with TRBJ1-1; tentatively, D is TRBD1 (5 bases). The CDR3 covers 14 residues. CDR1 LNHDA and CDR2 SQIVND come from the germline V gene (reference sequence). V was trimmed by 3 bases and J by 1 base, leaving 9 bases between them. In DNA, the CDR3 is TGTGCCAGTAGTATTGGGAGGGGGAACACTGAAGCTTTCTTT. This sequence encodes CASSIGRGNTEAFF.

In this sample, this clone turned up a few times. The V gene is TRBV14, the J gene TRBJ2-1, with a tentative D call TRBD1 (5 bases). V lost 0 bases and J lost 7, with 13 bases in between. Germline CDR1 is SGHDN and CDR2 is FVKESK. The CDR3 is made up of 15 amino acids. CDR3 in DNA: TGTGCCAGCAGCCAAGATAGAGCAGGGTCGAATGAGCAGTTCTTC. Its translation: CASSQDRAGSNEQFF.

For the CDR3, the DNA is TGTGCCTGGAGTGTCTTGGGGAGCTCCTATAATTCACCCCTCCACTTT. Its translation: CAWSVLGSSYNSPLHF. The J gene is TRBJ1-6, the V gene TRBV30; D remains ambiguous. V dropped 0 bases and J dropped 0 bases, with 9 bases sitting between them. The CDR3 has 16 amino acids. Looked up from germline, CDR1 is GTSNPN and CDR2 is SVGIG (reference sequence).

The chain employs TRBV5-8 and TRBJ1-1, with D perhaps TRBD1 (5 bases). This CDR3 has 13 residues. The germline CDR1 and CDR2 sequences are SGHTS and YDEGEE. V lost 4 bases to trimming and J lost 3 bases, with 10 bases between them. CDR3 protein: CASSHRRDTEAFF. The CDR3 bases are TGTGCCAGCAGCCACAGGAGGGACACTGAAGCTTTCTTT.

The chain links TRBV2 to TRBJ2-7; the match to TRBD2 covers 8 bases. This CDR3 has 14 residues. Unmatched junction bases numbered 6, after V lost 8 bases and J lost 0 bases. Germline-derived CDR1 and CDR2 are SNHLY and FYNNEI. CDR3 in amino acids: CASPSGPSSYEQYF. CDR3 nucleotide sequence: TGTGCCAGCCCTAGCGGGCCGAGCTCCTACGAGCAGTACTTC.

V and J are TRBV30 and TRBJ2-3; D unresolved. Trimming shortened V by 4 bases and J by 14 bases, and 25 bases separated the two germline ends. CDR1 is GTSNPN, CDR2 SVGIG, per germline (reference sequence). This CDR3 has 14 amino acids. For the CDR3, the DNA is TGTGCCTGGAATACCCCGGCGGTCCGGAACCCCCCGTATTTT. Its protein product is CAWNTPAVRNPPYF.